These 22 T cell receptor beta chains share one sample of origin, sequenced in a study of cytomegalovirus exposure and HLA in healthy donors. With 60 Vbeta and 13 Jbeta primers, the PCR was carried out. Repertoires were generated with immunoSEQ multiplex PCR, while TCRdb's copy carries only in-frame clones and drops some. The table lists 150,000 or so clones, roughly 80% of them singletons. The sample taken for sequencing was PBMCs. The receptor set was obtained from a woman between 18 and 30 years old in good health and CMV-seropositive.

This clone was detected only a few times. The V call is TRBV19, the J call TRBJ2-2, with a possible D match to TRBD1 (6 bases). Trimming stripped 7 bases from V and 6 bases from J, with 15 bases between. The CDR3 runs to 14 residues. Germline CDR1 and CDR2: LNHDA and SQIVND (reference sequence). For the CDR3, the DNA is TGTGCCAGTACCCCTGGGGGCTTCCCCGGGGAGCTGTTTTTT. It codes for CASTPGGFPGELFF. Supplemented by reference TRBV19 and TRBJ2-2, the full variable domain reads DGGITQSPKYLFRKEGQNVTLSCEQNLNHDAMYWYRQDPGQGLRLIYYSQIVNDFQKGDIAEGYSVSREKKESFPLTVTSAQKNPTAFYLCASTPGGFPGELFFGEGSRLTVL.

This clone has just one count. CDR3 sequence (DNA): TGTGCCAGCAGCTTAGAACTAGCGGGGGGGCCTGACACCGGGGAGCTGTTTTTT. Translating gives CASSLELAGGPDTGELFF. The chain is built from TRBV11-2 and TRBJ2-2, with 13 bases matching TRBD2. CDR1 and CDR2 (germline): SGHAT, FQNNGV. Trimming at V came to 0 bases and at J to 3 bases, leaving 4 bases not matched to a gene. CDR3 length: 18 amino acids.

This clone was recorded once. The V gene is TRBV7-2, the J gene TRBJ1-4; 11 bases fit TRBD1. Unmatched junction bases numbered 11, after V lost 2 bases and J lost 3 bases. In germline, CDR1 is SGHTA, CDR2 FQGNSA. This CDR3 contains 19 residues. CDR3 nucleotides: TGTGCCAGCAGCTTACGGACAGGGGGCGTAATTGGCGCTAATGAAAAACTGTTTTTT. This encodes CASSLRTGGVIGANEKLFF.

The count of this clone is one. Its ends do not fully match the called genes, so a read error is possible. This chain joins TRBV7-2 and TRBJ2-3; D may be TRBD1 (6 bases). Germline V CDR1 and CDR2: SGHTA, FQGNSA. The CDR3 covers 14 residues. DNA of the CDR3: TGTGCTAGCAGCTTAGACAGGTTCACAGATACGCAGTATTTT. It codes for CASSLDRFTDTQYF.

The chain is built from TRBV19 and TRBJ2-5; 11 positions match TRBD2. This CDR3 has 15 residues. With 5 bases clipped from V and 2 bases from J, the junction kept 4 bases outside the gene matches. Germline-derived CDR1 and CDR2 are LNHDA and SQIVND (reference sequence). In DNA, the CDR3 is TGTGCCAGTAGTCCTTTAGCGGGGGGGCAAGAGACCCAGTACTTC. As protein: CASSPLAGGQETQYF. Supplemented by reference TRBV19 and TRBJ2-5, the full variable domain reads DGGITQSPKYLFRKEGQNVTLSCEQNLNHDAMYWYRQDPGQGLRLIYYSQIVNDFQKGDIAEGYSVSREKKESFPLTVTSAQKNPTAFYLCASSPLAGGQETQYFGPGTRLLVL.

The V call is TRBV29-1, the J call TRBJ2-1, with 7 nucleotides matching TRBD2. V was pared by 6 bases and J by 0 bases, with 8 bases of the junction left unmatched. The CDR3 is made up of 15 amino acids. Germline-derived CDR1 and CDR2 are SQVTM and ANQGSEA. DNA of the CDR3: TGCAGCGTGGGGAGCGGGGAAAGCTCCTACAATGAGCAGTTCTTC. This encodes CSVGSGESSYNEQFF.

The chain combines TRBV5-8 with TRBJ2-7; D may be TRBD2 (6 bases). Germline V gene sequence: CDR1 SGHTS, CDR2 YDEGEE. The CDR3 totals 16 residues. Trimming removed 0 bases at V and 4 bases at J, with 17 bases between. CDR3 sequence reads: CASSLGVWREPYEQYF. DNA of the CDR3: TGTGCCAGCAGCTTGGGGGTTTGGCGGGAACCGTACGAGCAGTACTTC.

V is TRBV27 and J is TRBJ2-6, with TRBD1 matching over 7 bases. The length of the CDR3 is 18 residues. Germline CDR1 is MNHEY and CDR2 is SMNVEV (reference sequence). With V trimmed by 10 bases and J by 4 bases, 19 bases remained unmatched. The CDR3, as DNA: TGTGCCACCCTTGGGGTACGGGACAGAGCGTCCGGGGCCAACGTCCTGACTTTC. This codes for CATLGVRDRASGANVLTF.

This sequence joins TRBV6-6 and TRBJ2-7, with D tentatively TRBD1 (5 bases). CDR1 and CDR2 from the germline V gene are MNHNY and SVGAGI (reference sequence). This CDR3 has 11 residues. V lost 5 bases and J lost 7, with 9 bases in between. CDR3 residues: CASSRDSEQYF. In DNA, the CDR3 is TGTGCCAGCAGTCGAGACAGTGAGCAGTACTTC.

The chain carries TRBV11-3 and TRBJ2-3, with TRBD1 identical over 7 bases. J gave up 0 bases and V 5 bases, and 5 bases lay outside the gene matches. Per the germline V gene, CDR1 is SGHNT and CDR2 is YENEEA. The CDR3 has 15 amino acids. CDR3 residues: CASSPTGQSTDTQYF. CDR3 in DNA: TGTGCCAGCAGCCCAACGGGACAGAGCACAGATACGCAGTATTTT.

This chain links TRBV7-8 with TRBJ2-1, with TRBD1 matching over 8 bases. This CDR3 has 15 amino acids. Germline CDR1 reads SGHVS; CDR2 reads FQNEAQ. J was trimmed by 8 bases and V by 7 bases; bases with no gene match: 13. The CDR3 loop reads CASTHWGQDPHEQFF. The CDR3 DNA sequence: TGTGCCAGCACCCATTGGGGACAGGACCCCCATGAGCAGTTCTTC.

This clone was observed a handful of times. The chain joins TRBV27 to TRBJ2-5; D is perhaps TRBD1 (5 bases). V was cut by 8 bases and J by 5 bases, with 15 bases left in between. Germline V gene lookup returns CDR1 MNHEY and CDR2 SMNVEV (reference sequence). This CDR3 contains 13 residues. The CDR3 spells CASRQGSRETQYF. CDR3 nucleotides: TGTGCCAGCCGTCAGGGTAGCAGGGAGACCCAGTACTTC.

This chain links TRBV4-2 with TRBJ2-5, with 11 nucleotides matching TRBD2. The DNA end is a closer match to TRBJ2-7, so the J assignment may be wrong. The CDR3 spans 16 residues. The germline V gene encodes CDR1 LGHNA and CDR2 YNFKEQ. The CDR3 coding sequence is TGTGCCAGCAGCCGGCCGGAAGGGACTAGCGGCTACGAGCAGTACTTC. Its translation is CASSRPEGTSGYEQYF.

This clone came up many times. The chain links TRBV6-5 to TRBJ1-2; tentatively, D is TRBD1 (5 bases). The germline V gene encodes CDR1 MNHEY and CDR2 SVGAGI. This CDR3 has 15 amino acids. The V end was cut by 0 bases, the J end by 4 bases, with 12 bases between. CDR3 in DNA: TGTGCCAGCAGTTACTCTTGGGGGGGAGGCTATGGCTACACCTTC. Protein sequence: CASSYSWGGGYGYTF.

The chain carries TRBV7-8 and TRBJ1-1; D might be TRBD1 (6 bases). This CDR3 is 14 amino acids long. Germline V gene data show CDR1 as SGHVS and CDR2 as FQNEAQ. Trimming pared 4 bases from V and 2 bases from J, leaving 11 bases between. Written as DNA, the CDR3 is TGTGCCAGCAGCTCCTTACAGGGCAACACTGAAGCTTTCTTT. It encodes CASSSLQGNTEAFF.

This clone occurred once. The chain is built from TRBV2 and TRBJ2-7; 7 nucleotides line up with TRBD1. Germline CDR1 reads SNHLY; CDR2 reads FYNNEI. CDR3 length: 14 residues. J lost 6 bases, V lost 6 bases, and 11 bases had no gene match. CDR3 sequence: CASRVRQGLGEQYF. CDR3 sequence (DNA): TGTGCCAGCAGAGTGAGACAGGGCTTGGGCGAGCAGTACTTC.

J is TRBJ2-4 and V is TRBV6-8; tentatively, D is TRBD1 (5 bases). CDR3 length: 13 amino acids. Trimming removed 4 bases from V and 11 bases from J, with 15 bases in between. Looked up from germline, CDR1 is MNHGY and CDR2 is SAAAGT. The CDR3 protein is CASSSPGSVVQYF. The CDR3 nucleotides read TGTGCCAGCAGTTCCCCAGGGTCGGTGGTTCAGTACTTC.

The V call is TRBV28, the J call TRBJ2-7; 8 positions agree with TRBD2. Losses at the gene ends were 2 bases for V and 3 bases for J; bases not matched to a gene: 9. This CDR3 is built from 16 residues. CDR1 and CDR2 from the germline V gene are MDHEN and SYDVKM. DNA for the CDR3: TGTGCCAGCAGTTTACCCCCCGGGAGGGCGAGCTACGAGCAGTACTTC. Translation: CASSLPPGRASYEQYF. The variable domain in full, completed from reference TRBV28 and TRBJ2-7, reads DVKVTQSSRYLVKRTGEKVFLECVQDMDHENMFWYRQDPGLGLRLIYFSYDVKMKEKGDIPEGYSVSREKKERFSLILESASTNQTSMYLCASSLPPGRASYEQYFGPGTRLTVT.

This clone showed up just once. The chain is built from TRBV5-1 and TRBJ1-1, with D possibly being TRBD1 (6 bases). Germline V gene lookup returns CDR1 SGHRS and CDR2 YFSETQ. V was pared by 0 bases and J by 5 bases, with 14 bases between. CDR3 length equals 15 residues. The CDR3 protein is CASSLEILGQTEAFF. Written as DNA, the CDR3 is TGCGCCAGCAGCTTGGAGATTTTAGGACAGACTGAAGCTTTCTTT.

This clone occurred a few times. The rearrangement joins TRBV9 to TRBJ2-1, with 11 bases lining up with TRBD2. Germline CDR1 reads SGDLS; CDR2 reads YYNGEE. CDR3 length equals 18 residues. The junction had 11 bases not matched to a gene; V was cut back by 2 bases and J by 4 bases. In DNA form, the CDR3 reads TGTGCCAGCAGCGTGGGACTAGCGGCGGAGTCCCAGTACAATGAGCAGTTCTTC. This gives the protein CASSVGLAAESQYNEQFF. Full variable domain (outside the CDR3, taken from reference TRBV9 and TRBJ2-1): DSGVTQTPKHLITATGQRVTLRCSPRSGDLSVYWYQQSLDQGLQFLIQYYNGEERAKGNILERFSAQQFPDLHSELNLSSLELGDSALYFCASSVGLAAESQYNEQFFGPGTRLTVL.

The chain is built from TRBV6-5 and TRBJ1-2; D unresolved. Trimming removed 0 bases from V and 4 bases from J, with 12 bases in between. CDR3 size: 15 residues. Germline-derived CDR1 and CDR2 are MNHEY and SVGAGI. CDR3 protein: CASSYSQLAPYGYTF. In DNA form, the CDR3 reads TGTGCCAGCAGTTACTCGCAATTAGCACCCTATGGCTACACCTTC.

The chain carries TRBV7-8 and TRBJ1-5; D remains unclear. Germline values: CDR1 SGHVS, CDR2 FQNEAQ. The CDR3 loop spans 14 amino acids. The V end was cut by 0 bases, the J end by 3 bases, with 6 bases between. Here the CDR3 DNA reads TGTGCCAGCAGCTTAGCCGGGATCAATCAGCCCCAGCATTTT. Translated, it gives CASSLAGINQPQHF.